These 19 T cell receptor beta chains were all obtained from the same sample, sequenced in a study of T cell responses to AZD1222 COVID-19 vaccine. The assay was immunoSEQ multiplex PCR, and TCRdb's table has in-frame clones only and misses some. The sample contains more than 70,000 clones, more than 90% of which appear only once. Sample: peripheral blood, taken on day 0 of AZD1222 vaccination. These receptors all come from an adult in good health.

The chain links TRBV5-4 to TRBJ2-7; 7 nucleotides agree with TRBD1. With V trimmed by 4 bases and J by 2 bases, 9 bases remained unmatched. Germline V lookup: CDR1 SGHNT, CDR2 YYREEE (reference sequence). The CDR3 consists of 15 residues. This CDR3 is CASSIRDSQPYEQYF. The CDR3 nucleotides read TGTGCCAGCAGCATCCGGGACAGCCAGCCCTACGAGCAGTACTTC.

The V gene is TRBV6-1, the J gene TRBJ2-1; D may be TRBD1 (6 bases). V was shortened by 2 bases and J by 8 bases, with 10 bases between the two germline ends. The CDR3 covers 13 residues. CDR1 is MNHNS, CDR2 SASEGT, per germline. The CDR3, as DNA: TGTGCCAGCAGTGAACTCAGGGGTTATGAGCAGTTCTTC. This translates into CASSELRGYEQFF.

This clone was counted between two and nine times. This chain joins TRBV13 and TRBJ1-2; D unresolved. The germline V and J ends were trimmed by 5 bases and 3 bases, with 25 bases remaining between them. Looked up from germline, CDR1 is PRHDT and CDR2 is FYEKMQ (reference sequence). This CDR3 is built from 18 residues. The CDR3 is CASSPLPSLGGDDYGYTF. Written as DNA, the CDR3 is TGTGCCAGCAGCCCACTCCCAAGCCTAGGAGGAGATGACTATGGCTACACCTTC.

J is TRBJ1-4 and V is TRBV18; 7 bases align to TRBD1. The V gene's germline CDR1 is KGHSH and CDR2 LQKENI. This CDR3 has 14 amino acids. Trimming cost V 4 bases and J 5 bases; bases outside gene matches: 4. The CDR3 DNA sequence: TGTGCCAGCTCACAGGGGACAGAAAATGAAAAACTGTTTTTT. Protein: CASSQGTENEKLFF.

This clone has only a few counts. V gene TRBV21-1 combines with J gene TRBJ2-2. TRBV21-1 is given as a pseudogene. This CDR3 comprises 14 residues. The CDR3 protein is CASRAVQNTGELFF. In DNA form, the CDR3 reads TGTGCCAGCCGGGCGGTTCAGAACACCGGGGAGCTGTTTTTT.

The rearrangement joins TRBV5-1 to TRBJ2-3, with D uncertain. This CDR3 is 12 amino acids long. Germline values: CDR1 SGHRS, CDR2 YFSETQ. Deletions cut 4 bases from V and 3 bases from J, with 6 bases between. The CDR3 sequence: CASSLQTDTQYF. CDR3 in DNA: TGCGCCAGCAGCCTACAGACAGATACGCAGTATTTT.

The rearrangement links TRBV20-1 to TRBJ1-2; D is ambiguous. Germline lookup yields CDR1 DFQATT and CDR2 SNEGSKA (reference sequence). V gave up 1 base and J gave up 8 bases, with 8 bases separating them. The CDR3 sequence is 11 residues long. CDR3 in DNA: TGCAGTGCTAGAGCCCCGCAGGGCTACACCTTC. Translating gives CSARAPQGYTF.

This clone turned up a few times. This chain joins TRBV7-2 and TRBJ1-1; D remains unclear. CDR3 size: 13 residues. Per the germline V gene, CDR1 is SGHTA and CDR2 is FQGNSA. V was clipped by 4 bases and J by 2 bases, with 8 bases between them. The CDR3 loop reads CASSSGPNTEAFF. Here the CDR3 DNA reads TGTGCCAGCAGCTCCGGGCCCAACACTGAAGCTTTCTTT. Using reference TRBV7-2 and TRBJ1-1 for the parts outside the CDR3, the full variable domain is GAGVSQSPSNKVTEKGKDVELRCDPISGHTALYWYRQSLGQGLEFLIYFQGNSAPDKSGLPSDRFSAERTGGSVSTLTIQRTQQEDSAVYLCASSSGPNTEAFFGQGTRLTVV.

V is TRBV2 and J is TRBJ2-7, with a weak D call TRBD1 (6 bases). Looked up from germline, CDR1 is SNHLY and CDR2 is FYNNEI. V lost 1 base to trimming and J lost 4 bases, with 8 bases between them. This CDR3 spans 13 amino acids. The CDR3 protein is CASSEDQGYEQYF. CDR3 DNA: TGTGCCAGCAGTGAAGATCAGGGGTACGAGCAGTACTTC.

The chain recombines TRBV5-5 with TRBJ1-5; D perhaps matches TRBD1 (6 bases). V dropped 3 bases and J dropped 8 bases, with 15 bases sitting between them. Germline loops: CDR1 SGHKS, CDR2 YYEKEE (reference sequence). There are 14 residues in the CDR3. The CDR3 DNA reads TGTGCCAGCAGCTCGGAAACAGGGTTAAAGCCCCAGCATTTT. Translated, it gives CASSSETGLKPQHF.

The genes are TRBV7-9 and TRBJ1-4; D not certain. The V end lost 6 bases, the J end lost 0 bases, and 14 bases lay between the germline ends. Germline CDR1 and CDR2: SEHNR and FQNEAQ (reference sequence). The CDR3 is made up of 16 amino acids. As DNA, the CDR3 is TGTGCCAGCAGGCCCCTTCTTGGTCCAACTAATGAAAAACTGTTTTTT. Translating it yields CASRPLLGPTNEKLFF. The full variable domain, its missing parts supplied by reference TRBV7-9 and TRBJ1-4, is DTGVSQNPRHKITKRGQNVTFRCDPISEHNRLYWYRQTLGQGPEFLTYFQNEAQLEKSRLLSDRFSAERPKGSFSTLEIQRTEQGDSAMYLCASRPLLGPTNEKLFFGSGTQLSVL.

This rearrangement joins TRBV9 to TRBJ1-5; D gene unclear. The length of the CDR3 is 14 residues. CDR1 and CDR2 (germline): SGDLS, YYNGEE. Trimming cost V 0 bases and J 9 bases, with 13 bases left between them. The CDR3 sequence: CASSVADAGSPQHF. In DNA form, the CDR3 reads TGTGCCAGCAGCGTAGCCGACGCGGGTTCGCCCCAGCATTTT.

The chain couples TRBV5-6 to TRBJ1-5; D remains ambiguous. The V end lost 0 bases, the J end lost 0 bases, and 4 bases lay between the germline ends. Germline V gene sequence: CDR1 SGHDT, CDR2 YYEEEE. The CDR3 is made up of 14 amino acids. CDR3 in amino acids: CASSLGFSNQPQHF. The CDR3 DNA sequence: TGTGCCAGCAGCTTGGGATTTAGCAATCAGCCCCAGCATTTT.

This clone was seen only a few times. The CDR3 region is CASSLWGGTGSNQPQHF. The DNA for the CDR3 is TGTGCCAGCAGCTTATGGGGCGGGACAGGTTCCAATCAGCCCCAGCATTTT. The chain uses TRBV7-2 and TRBJ1-5, with 8 bases identical to TRBD1. CDR3 size: 17 residues. CDR1 and CDR2 (germline): SGHTA, FQGNSA. J was trimmed by 3 bases and V by 2 bases; bases with no gene match: 9.

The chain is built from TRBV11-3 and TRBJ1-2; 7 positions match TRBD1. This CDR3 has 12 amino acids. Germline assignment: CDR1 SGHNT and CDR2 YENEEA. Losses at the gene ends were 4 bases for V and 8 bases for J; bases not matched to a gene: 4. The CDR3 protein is CASSSSGGGYTF. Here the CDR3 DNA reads TGTGCCAGCAGCTCCTCAGGGGGAGGCTACACCTTC.

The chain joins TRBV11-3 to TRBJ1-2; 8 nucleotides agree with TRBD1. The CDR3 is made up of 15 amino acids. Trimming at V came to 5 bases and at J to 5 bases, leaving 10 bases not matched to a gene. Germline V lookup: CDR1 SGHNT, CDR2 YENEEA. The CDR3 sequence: CASSLDTGTGYGYTF. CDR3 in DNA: TGTGCCAGCAGCCTCGACACCGGGACAGGTTATGGCTACACCTTC.

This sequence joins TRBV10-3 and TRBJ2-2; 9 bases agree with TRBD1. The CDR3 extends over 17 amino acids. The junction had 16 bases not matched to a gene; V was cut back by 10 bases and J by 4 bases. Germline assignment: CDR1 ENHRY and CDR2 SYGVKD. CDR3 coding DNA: TGTGCCACCCGGGACAGGGAATTTGCGGGCCTCACCGGGGAGCTGTTTTTT. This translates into CATRDREFAGLTGELFF.

The CDR3 reads CSVVWGAEKLFF. In nucleotides, the CDR3 is TGCAGCGTTGTGTGGGGGGCGGAAAAACTGTTTTTT. The rearrangement uses TRBV29-1 and TRBJ1-4, with a possible D match to TRBD1 (6 bases). The V end was cut by 4 bases, the J end by 8 bases, with 11 bases between. This CDR3 is 12 amino acids long. Germline V gene data show CDR1 as SQVTM and CDR2 as ANQGSEA.

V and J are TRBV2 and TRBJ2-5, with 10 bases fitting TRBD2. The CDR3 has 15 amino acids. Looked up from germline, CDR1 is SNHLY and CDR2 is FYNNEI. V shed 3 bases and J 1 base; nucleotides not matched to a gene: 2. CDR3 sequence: CASSERLAGQETQYF. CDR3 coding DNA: TGTGCCAGCAGTGAGAGACTAGCGGGCCAAGAGACCCAGTACTTC.